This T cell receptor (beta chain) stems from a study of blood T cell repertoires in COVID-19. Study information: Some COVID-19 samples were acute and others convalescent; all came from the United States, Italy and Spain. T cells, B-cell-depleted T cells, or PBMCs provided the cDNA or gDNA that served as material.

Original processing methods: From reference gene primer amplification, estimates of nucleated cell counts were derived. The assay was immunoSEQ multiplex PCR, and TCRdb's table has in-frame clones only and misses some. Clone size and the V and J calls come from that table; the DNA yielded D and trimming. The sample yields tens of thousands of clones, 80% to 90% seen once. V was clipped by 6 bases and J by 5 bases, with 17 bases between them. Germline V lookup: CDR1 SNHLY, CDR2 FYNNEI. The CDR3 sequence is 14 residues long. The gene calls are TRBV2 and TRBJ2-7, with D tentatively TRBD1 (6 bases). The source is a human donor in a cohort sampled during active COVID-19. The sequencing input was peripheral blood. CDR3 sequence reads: CASRRTGPVNEQYF. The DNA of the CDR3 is TGTGCCAGCAGACGAACAGGGCCGGTGAACGAGCAGTACTTC.